What follows are 18 T cell receptor beta chains derived from one specimen sequenced in a study of cytomegalovirus exposure and HLA in healthy donors. Clones were read by immunoSEQ multiplex PCR, and TCRdb kept only the in-frame ones, dropping some. The table shows about 140,000 clones, with 80% to 90% occurring only once. Sequencing was carried out using PBMCs. Receptor source: a woman aged 18-29 years in good health and CMV-seropositive.

This chain uses TRBV29-1 with TRBJ1-2; D is ambiguous. V lost 4 bases to trimming and J lost 8 bases, with 17 bases between them. The CDR3 extends over 13 amino acids. CDR1 and CDR2 from the germline V gene are SQVTM and ANQGSEA. The CDR3 protein is CSVVSGPKKGYTF. The CDR3 nucleotides read TGCAGCGTTGTTTCTGGGCCGAAGAAAGGCTACACCTTC.

This rearrangement joins TRBV10-3 to TRBJ2-7, with 7 bases matching TRBD1. Looked up from germline, CDR1 is ENHRY and CDR2 is SYGVKD. V was clipped by 2 bases and J by 4 bases; unmatched bases: 5. The CDR3 loop spans 14 amino acids. The CDR3 spells CAISEGAGGYEQYF. The CDR3 DNA is TGTGCCATCAGTGAGGGGGCAGGGGGATACGAGCAGTACTTC.

The chain couples TRBV4-1 to TRBJ2-1; 7 positions agree with TRBD2. The V gene's germline CDR1 is MGHRA and CDR2 YSYEKL. J lost 6 bases, V lost 6 bases, and 26 bases had no gene match. The CDR3 has 20 residues. CDR3: CASRSQGSVRRAGVGNEQFF. Here the CDR3 DNA reads TGCGCCAGCAGGAGCCAAGGTTCGGTTCGTAGGGCGGGAGTGGGCAATGAGCAGTTCTTC.

This sequence joins TRBV5-1 and TRBJ2-7; TRBD2 agrees at 7 bases. The CDR3 is made up of 14 amino acids. Trimming cost V 5 bases and J 1 base; bases outside gene matches: 6. The germline V gene encodes CDR1 SGHRS and CDR2 YFSETQ. CDR3: CASSLAGHSYEQYF. The CDR3 nucleotides read TGCGCCAGCAGTTTAGCGGGCCATTCCTACGAGCAGTACTTC. The full variable domain, in which reference TRBV5-1 and TRBJ2-7 provide the parts outside the CDR3, is KAGVTQTPRYLIKTRGQQVTLSCSPISGHRSVSWYQQTPGQGLQFLFEYFSETQRNKGNFPGRFSGRQFSNSRSEMNVSTLELGDSALYLCASSLAGHSYEQYFGPGTRLTVT.

The chain is built from TRBV27 and TRBJ2-7; 7 bases match TRBD1. The germline CDR1 and CDR2 sequences are MNHEY and SMNVEV (reference sequence). The CDR3 sequence is 14 residues long. V trimming: 2 bases; J trimming: 3 bases; junction bases outside the gene matches: 4. DNA for the CDR3: TGTGCCAGCAGTTTAGACAGGGATGGCTACGAGCAGTACTTC. Translated, it gives CASSLDRDGYEQYF.

The V and J genes are TRBV2 and TRBJ2-5; D gene unclear. V was shortened by 7 bases and J by 4 bases, with 19 bases between the two germline ends. This CDR3 spans 15 amino acids. Germline V CDR1 and CDR2: SNHLY, FYNNEI. CDR3: CASTIYDVTGETQYF. CDR3 DNA: TGTGCCAGCACTATCTACGACGTTACGGGAGAGACCCAGTACTTC.

This rearrangement joins TRBV7-9 to TRBJ2-5; D is possibly TRBD1 (6 bases). This CDR3 is 13 amino acids long. The germline V gene has CDR1 SEHNR and CDR2 FQNEAQ (reference sequence). V was trimmed by 4 bases and J by 9 bases, leaving 15 bases between them. The CDR3 sequence is CASSSLGPGAQYF. CDR3 bases: TGTGCCAGCAGCTCTCTAGGACCAGGGGCCCAGTACTTC.

V gene TRBV30 combines with J gene TRBJ2-2; a possible D gene is TRBD1 (6 bases). The CDR3 is 14 residues long. V was shortened by 4 bases and J by 3 bases, with 12 bases between the two germline ends. Germline-derived CDR1 and CDR2 are GTSNPN and SVGIG (reference sequence). The CDR3 loop reads CAWKRDTHTGELFF. The CDR3, as DNA: TGTGCCTGGAAACGGGACACCCACACCGGGGAGCTGTTTTTT.

This rearrangement joins TRBV9 to TRBJ1-1; TRBD1 matches 7 bases. The ends lost 3 bases at V and 7 bases at J; junction bases unmatched: 6. This CDR3 spans 13 amino acids. CDR1 is SGDLS, CDR2 YYNGEE, per germline. The CDR3 DNA reads as TGTGCCAGCAGCGCAACAGGGGCCAGTGAAGCTTTCTTT. Its translation is CASSATGASEAFF.

The rearrangement links TRBV6-1 to TRBJ1-1; D not resolved. The ends were cut back, 7 bases at V and 1 base at J, with 16 bases in the middle. The CDR3 extends over 15 amino acids. Germline V gene sequence: CDR1 MNHNS, CDR2 SASEGT. The DNA for the CDR3 is TGTGCCAGCAAAACAATTTTAGGAGGGAACACTGAAGCTTTCTTT. This sequence encodes CASKTILGGNTEAFF.

The chain carries TRBV7-3 and TRBJ1-2, with TRBD1 identical over 7 bases. Trimming at V came to 5 bases and at J to 7 bases, leaving 7 bases not matched to a gene. This CDR3 has 13 residues. In germline, CDR1 is SGHTA, CDR2 FQGTGA. CDR3 residues: CASSEATGVGYTF. The CDR3 DNA reads TGTGCCAGCAGCGAGGCAACAGGGGTTGGCTACACCTTC.

This clone was seen more than once but under ten times. This rearrangement joins TRBV28 to TRBJ1-2; 9 bases line up with TRBD1. The CDR3 covers 15 residues. Germline loops: CDR1 MDHEN, CDR2 SYDVKM. Trimming removed 2 bases from V and 7 bases from J; junction bases left unmatched: 8. For the CDR3, the DNA is TGTGCCAGCAGTTTAGGGGACAGGGTAATAGGTGGCTACACCTTC. It encodes CASSLGDRVIGGYTF.

This chain joins TRBV19 and TRBJ1-3; D unclear. The V end was cut by 8 bases, the J end by 4 bases, with 12 bases between. The CDR3 spans 13 residues. CDR1 and CDR2 from the germline V gene are LNHDA and SQIVND (reference sequence). CDR3 bases: TGTGCCAGTCACTATCGCGGGGGAAACACCATATATTTT. It yields the protein CASHYRGGNTIYF. Full variable domain (outside the CDR3, taken from reference TRBV19 and TRBJ1-3): DGGITQSPKYLFRKEGQNVTLSCEQNLNHDAMYWYRQDPGQGLRLIYYSQIVNDFQKGDIAEGYSVSREKKESFPLTVTSAQKNPTAFYLCASHYRGGNTIYFGEGSWLTVV.

This sequence joins TRBV6-6 and TRBJ2-3; the match to TRBD2 covers 7 bases. The CDR3 covers 13 residues. Germline CDR1 reads MNHNY; CDR2 reads SVGAGI (reference sequence). The V and J ends lost 5 bases and 1 base, in that order; junction bases with no gene match: 0. CDR3 nucleotide sequence: TGTGCCAGCAGTAGCGGGGGCACAGATACGCAGTATTTT. This encodes CASSSGGTDTQYF.

The CDR3 DNA follows: TGCGCCAGCAGCTTGGCGGGGAGCTCCTACAATGAGCAGTTCTTC. Protein product: CASSLAGSSYNEQFF. The chain recombines TRBV5-1 with TRBJ2-1; perhaps TRBD2 as D (5 bases). The V and J ends lost 0 bases and 0 bases respectively, with 7 bases between them. Germline CDR1 SGHRS, CDR2 YFSETQ. The CDR3 contains 15 residues.

A single count supports this clone. The chain employs TRBV15 and TRBJ2-1, with D hard to call. CDR1 and CDR2 (germline): LNHNV, YYDKDF (reference sequence). The V end lost 8 bases, the J end lost 0 bases, and 11 bases lay between the germline ends. This CDR3 spans 14 amino acids. Written as DNA, the CDR3 is TGTGCCACCCTAAAAGAGAGCTCCTACAATGAGCAGTTCTTC. It encodes CATLKESSYNEQFF.

In its sample, this clone was seen once. CDR3 region: CASSAPLGVQETQYF. CDR3 sequence (DNA): TGTGCCAGCAGCGCCCCACTGGGAGTCCAAGAGACCCAGTACTTC. The rearrangement uses TRBV2 and TRBJ2-5; possibly TRBD2 for D (5 bases). CDR1 is SNHLY, CDR2 FYNNEI, per germline. Between the trimmed V and J ends, which lost 6 bases and 1 base, there was a span of 15 bases. The CDR3 runs to 15 residues.

Worth noting for this clone: This sample includes further DNA sequences coding for the same CDR3. CDR3 DNA: TGTGCCAGCAGCTATACAGATACGCAGTATTTT. It codes for CASSYTDTQYF. The V and J genes are TRBV2 and TRBJ2-3; D uncertain. This CDR3 has 11 amino acids. Germline CDR1 reads SNHLY; CDR2 reads FYNNEI. The V gene lost 6 bases and the J gene lost 3 bases, with 4 bases spanning the gap.